This T cell receptor (beta chain) was identified during a study of blood T cell repertoires in COVID-19. TCRdb keeps only in-frame clones here, not all; method: immunoSEQ multiplex PCR. The profile shows about 140,000 clones, about 82% of them singletons. CDR1 is KGHSH and CDR2 is LQKENI in the germline V gene. Trimming shortened V by 4 bases and J by 1 base, and 20 bases separated the two germline ends. This CDR3 is 18 amino acids long. The sample consisted of peripheral blood. This sequence was found in a woman aged 55-70 years with acute or convalescent COVID-19. V gene TRBV18 combines with J gene TRBJ2-1; no firm D call. The CDR3 region is CASSLRRVSLRSYNEQFF. The CDR3 bases are TGTGCCAGCTCACTCCGTCGGGTCAGCCTAAGGTCCTACAATGAGCAGTTCTTC. The full variable domain, with the rest looked up from reference TRBV18 and TRBJ2-1, is NAGVMQNPRHLVRRRGQEARLRCSPMKGHSHVYWYRQLPEEGLKFMVYLQKENIIDESGMPKERFSAEFPKEGPSILRIQQVVRGDSAAYFCASSLRRVSLRSYNEQFFGPGTRLTVL.